The rows below give T cell receptor beta chains drawn from one sample of a study of post-analysis software for immune sequencing data. TCRdb used MiXCR to reprocess the PCR reads, holding one entry per CDR3 protein. The profile covers 500,000 to 600,000 distinct CDR3 sequences, with around 44% appearing a single time and 1.5% to 2% taken by the ten largest. Sequenced sample: blood. The receptor source for this set is a girl aged 10-17 years with multiple sclerosis. CDR3s include the opening cysteine and the closing phenylalanine or tryptophan. D genes are given only for firm matches. Only part of the rows carry a size: once, few, many, or a class if the clone is expanded.

J gene: TRBJ1-1
V gene: TRBV5-1
clone size: few
D gene: NA
CDR3 protein: CASSLAAEAGWSEAFF
CDR3 DNA: TGCGCCAGCAGCTTGGCCGCCGAGGCAGGGTGGTCTGAAGCTTTCTTT

J gene: TRBJ1-2
V gene: TRBV20-1
clone size: NA
D gene: TRBD1
CDR3 protein: CSARTGGENGYGYTF
CDR3 DNA: TGCAGTGCAAGGACAGGGGGGGAAAATGGCTATGGCTACACCTTC

J gene: TRBJ2-7
V gene: TRBV12-3/TRBV12-4
clone size: few
D gene: NA
CDR3 protein: CASSFGTANEQYF
CDR3 DNA: TGTGCCAGCAGTTTCGGGACGGCTAACGAGCAGTACTTC

J gene: TRBJ2-3
V gene: TRBV5-1
clone size: NA
D gene: TRBD2
CDR3 protein: CASSPDSGLATRTDTQYF
CDR3 DNA: TGCGCCAGCAGCCCGGATAGCGGACTAGCGACACGCACAGATACGCAGTATTTT

J gene: TRBJ2-7
V gene: TRBV29-1
clone size: NA
D gene: NA
CDR3 protein: CSVARGTYEQYF
CDR3 DNA: TGCAGCGTTGCCCGGGGGACCTACGAGCAGTACTTC

J gene: TRBJ2-1
V gene: TRBV5-1
clone size: NA
D gene: TRBD1
CDR3 protein: CASNGDRGLHNEQFF
CDR3 DNA: TGCGCCAGCAACGGGGACAGGGGCCTTCACAATGAGCAGTTCTTC

J gene: TRBJ2-3
V gene: TRBV11-1
clone size: NA
D gene: TRBD2
CDR3 protein: CASSLAPETSGTDTQYF
CDR3 DNA: TGTGCCAGCAGCTTAGCACCGGAGACTAGCGGGACGGATACGCAGTATTTT

J gene: TRBJ1-1
V gene: TRBV5-4
clone size: few
D gene: TRBD1
CDR3 protein: CASSSEGQGAEAFF
CDR3 DNA: TGTGCCAGCAGCTCGGAGGGACAGGGGGCTGAAGCTTTCTTT

J gene: TRBJ2-1
V gene: TRBV5-6
clone size: NA
D gene: NA
CDR3 protein: CASSLEADGYNEQFF
CDR3 DNA: TGTGCCAGCAGCTTGGAGGCGGACGGATACAATGAGCAGTTCTTC

J gene: TRBJ1-2
V gene: TRBV12-3/TRBV12-4
clone size: few
D gene: NA
CDR3 protein: CASSFQINYGYTF
CDR3 DNA: TGTGCCAGCAGTTTTCAGATTAACTATGGCTACACCTTC